The clone carrying this T cell receptor (beta chain) has a count of ten or more. Its antigen remains unknown. This record comes from a study of T cells in Graves' hyperthyroidism and ophthalmopathy. Findings and caveats of the study: Ophthalmopathy cases were set apart from stable hyperthyroidism by a 13 V-J model. Blood also showed most of the thyroid clonotypes that were expanded above 0.001.

The germline CDR1 and CDR2 sequences are SNHLY and FYNNEI. The ends lost 6 bases at V and 7 bases at J; junction bases unmatched: 6. The CDR3 is made up of 14 amino acids. Clinicians diagnosed patients from clinical symptoms, serum thyroxine and TRAb, thyroid ultrasound and orbital computed tomography. The PBMCs were taken from about 9.7 ml of fresh peripheral blood. Amplification targeted TCR beta CDR3 regions from RNA transcripts. Researchers ran a first-round RT-PCR on the TCR CDR3 using the HTBI primer set. TCRdb reanalysed the multiplex PCR reads using MiXCR and keeps one entry per CDR3 protein. This table has 550,000 to 650,000 distinct CDR3 sequences, around 14% appearing once.

The TCR comes from a woman aged 30 to 39 with Graves' hyperthyroidism that later progressed to Graves' ophthalmopathy. The V call is TRBV2, the J call TRBJ1-4, with 9 nucleotides matching TRBD1. Sequencing input: blood. CDR3 nucleotide sequence: TGTGCCAGCAGCGGACAGGGGACTTTTGAAAAACTGTTTTTT. Protein sequence: CASSGQGTFEKLFF.